This T cell receptor beta chain was identified during a study of blood T cell repertoires in COVID-19. Background on the study: COVID-19 samples from acute and convalescent phases originated in the United States, Italy and Spain. In each case, the material was cDNA or gDNA derived from T cells, B-cell-depleted T cells, or PBMCs.

Original processing methods: Estimation of nucleated cell counts was performed using reference gene primer amplification. The data were produced by immunoSEQ multiplex PCR, yet TCRdb's version contains in-frame clones alone and is incomplete. V and J calls plus clone size are reproduced from that table; the DNA served to infer D and trimming. The sample holds 100,000 or so clones; just under 95% are singletons and the top ten take 4.5% to 6%. CDR3 size: 14 residues. Trimming at V came to 5 bases and at J to 7 bases, leaving 9 bases not matched to a gene. Germline V gives CDR1 SEHNR, CDR2 FQNEAQ (reference sequence).

The rearrangement uses TRBV7-9 and TRBJ2-7; 9 bases align to TRBD1. The receptor was derived from a man in his 70s with acute or convalescent COVID-19. Specimen: peripheral blood. The CDR3 DNA reads as TGTGCCAGCAGCGTGACAGGGGGACCCGAGGAGCAGTACTTC. This translates into CASSVTGGPEEQYF.